Each of the 5 T cell receptor beta chains below was sequenced from the same sample in a study of shared clonotypes between healthy human individuals. TCRdb's copy holds only in-frame clones and misses some; the assay was immunoSEQ multiplex PCR. Among around 500,000 clones listed, roughly 80% were seen once. What was sequenced was PBMCs. The receptors come from a woman in her 40s in good health. Some clones in this sample may be carry-over from other donors' samples.

The CDR3 nucleotides are TGTGCCAGCGCGACAGGGGGCGCATCATCCTATGGCTACACCTTC. Its translation is CASATGGASSYGYTF. The chain links TRBV19 to TRBJ1-2; 10 bases map to TRBD1. The CDR3 has 15 residues. Per the germline V gene, CDR1 is LNHDA and CDR2 is SQIVND (reference sequence). With 9 bases clipped from V and 4 bases from J, the junction kept 11 bases outside the gene matches.

This chain uses TRBV2 with TRBJ2-5; possibly TRBD1 for D (5 bases). This CDR3 has 14 amino acids. Germline V gene data show CDR1 as SNHLY and CDR2 as FYNNEI. The V end lost 7 bases, the J end lost 0 bases, and 12 bases lay between the germline ends. The CDR3 sequence: CASTRDSNQETQYF. DNA for the CDR3: TGTGCCAGCACCCGAGACAGCAACCAAGAGACCCAGTACTTC.

On this clone: A read error likely explains this, since a far larger clone differs by one base. No conserved phenylalanine or tryptophan ends this CDR3, so it is likely a read error. The DNA is omitted, as the CDR3 cannot be located on it reliably, and the CDR3 follows TCRdb's listing. The V and J genes are TRBV1 and TRBJ1-5; the table calls TRBD1, which could not be checked here. TRBV1 is reported as a pseudogene. Termini included, the CDR3 measures 18 amino acids. CDR3 sequence reads: CTSSRVGRGLGSNQPQHL.

The rearrangement links TRBV5-1 to TRBJ1-2; 11 bases agree with TRBD1. Germline values: CDR1 SGHRS, CDR2 YFSETQ. CDR3 length: 15 amino acids. V lost 4 bases to trimming and J lost 2 bases; unmatched junction nucleotides: 4. The DNA of the CDR3 is TGCGCCAGCAGCCTGGGGACAGGGGGAAACTATGGCTACACCTTC. Translating it yields CASSLGTGGNYGYTF.

V is TRBV5-6 and J is TRBJ2-7, with D unresolved. The CDR3 runs to 14 residues. Trimming took off 4 bases at V and 3 bases at J, with 14 bases between the two ends. Looked up from germline, CDR1 is SGHDT and CDR2 is YYEEEE. DNA for the CDR3: TGTGCCAGCAGCGACAATGTGGTGGACTACGAGCAGTACTTC. Protein sequence: CASSDNVVDYEQYF.